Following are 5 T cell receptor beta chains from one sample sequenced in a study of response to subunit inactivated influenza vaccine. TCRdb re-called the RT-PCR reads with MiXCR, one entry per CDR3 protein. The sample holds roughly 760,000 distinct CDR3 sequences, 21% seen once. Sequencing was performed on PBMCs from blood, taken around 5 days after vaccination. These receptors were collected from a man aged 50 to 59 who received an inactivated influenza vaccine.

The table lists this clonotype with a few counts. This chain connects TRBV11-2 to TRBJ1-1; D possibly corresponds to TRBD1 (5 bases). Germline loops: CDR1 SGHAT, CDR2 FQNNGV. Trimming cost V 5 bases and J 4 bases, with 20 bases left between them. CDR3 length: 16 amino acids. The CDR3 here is CASSPSRFRGGTEAFF. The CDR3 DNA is TGTGCCAGCAGCCCATCCCGTTTTCGGGGGGGCACTGAAGCTTTCTTT.

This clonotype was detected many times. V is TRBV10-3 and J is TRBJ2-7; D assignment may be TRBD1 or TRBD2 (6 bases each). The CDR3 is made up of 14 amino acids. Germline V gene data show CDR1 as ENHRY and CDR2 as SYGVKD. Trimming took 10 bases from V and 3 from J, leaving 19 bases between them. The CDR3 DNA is TGTGCCACCCGGAGGGGGAAAGACAGCTACGAGCAGTACTTC. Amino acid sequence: CATRRGKDSYEQYF.

CDR3 sequence (DNA): TGTGCCAGCAGTTTATCTCACCGATGGAGGTCGGGGCAGGCTCAAGAGACCCAGTACTTC. It yields the protein CASSLSHRWRSGQAQETQYF. The chain has TRBV28 and TRBJ2-5, with D perhaps TRBD1 or TRBD2 (5 bases each). This CDR3 spans 20 amino acids. V was cut by 1 base and J by 2 bases, with 26 bases left in between. The germline V gene has CDR1 MDHEN and CDR2 SYDVKM.

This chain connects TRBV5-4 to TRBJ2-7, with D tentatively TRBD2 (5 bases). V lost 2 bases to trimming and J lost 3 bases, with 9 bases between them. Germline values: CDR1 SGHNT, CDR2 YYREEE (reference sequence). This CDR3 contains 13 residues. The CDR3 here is CASSFAGVYEQYF. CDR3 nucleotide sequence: TGTGCCAGCAGCTTTGCCGGGGTCTACGAGCAGTACTTC.

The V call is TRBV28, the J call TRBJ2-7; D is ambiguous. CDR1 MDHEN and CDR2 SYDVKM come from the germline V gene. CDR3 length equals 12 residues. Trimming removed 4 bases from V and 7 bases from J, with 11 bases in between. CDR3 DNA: TGTGCCAGCAGTTACTATAGTGGGGAGCAGTACTTC. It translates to CASSYYSGEQYF.